This TCR beta chain was found in a study of cytomegalovirus exposure and HLA in healthy donors. Overall study: The 110 or so validation repertoires used the same platform as the 666 first-cohort repertoires, a later analysis reported.

Donors came from a validation cohort of over a hundred subjects, distinct from the first 666-subject cohort. This table comes from immunoSEQ multiplex PCR, and its TCRdb copy is limited to in-frame clones, with some not included. The sample gives under 200,000 clones, roughly 89% of which show up once; 3.5% to 4.5% is in the top ten. Whole-study results and caveats: The classifier, whose performance was assessed in both the original and validation cohorts, reportedly diagnosed cytomegalovirus status with high specificity and sensitivity. Investigators reported 150 to 200 TCR beta chains as tied to cytomegalovirus.

V shed 4 bases, J shed 2 bases, and the junction held 9 bases outside the gene matches. The CDR3 length is 16 residues. Germline CDR1 SQVTM, CDR2 ANQGSEA. A word on this clone: The antigen is unknown.

The sequence was obtained from a man between 18 and 29 years old in good health and CMV-seropositive. The gene calls are TRBV29-1 and TRBJ2-1; TRBD2 matches at 9 bases. Sequencing was done on a sample of PBMCs. CDR3 sequence: CSVVPLAGFTYNEQFF. The CDR3 nucleotides read TGCAGCGTTGTGCCACTAGCGGGTTTTACCTACAATGAGCAGTTCTTC.